This entry lists 27 T cell receptor beta chains sequenced from one sample in a study of memory CD8 T cells in hepatitis C reinfection. Time point indicated: pre-reinfection, 55 to 20 weeks before reinfection detection. The sorted cells went straight to TCR sequencing with no prior in vitro expansion. Generated by immunoSEQ multiplex PCR, the TCRdb table keeps only in-frame clones and is missing some. The sample lists over 50,000 clones, roughly 91% occurring once. The source material was naive CD8+ T cells sorted from blood. The receptors were sampled from a man younger than 35 with hepatitis C virus infection.

The chain has TRBV5-1 and TRBJ2-2, with a weak D call TRBD1 (6 bases). CDR1 and CDR2 from the germline V gene are SGHRS and YFSETQ. This CDR3 contains 17 residues. V dropped 0 bases and J dropped 5 bases, with 17 bases sitting between them. The CDR3 DNA follows: TGCGCCAGCAGCTTGGCTATGCGGACAGTCAGGACCGGGGAGCTGTTTTTT. Its protein is CASSLAMRTVRTGELFF.

The genes are TRBV6-1 and TRBJ2-7, with 7 bases identical to TRBD1. The CDR3 sequence is 14 residues long. With 10 bases clipped from V and 0 bases from J, the junction kept 9 bases outside the gene matches. Germline V gene sequence: CDR1 MNHNS, CDR2 SASEGT. This chain's CDR3 is CAITLQGTSYEQYF. The CDR3 DNA reads as TGTGCCATCACACTACAGGGGACCTCCTACGAGCAGTACTTC.

V is TRBV7-9 and J is TRBJ2-2, with D possibly being TRBD2 (5 bases). Germline loops: CDR1 SEHNR, CDR2 FQNEAQ (reference sequence). This CDR3 region has 12 residues. The V and J ends lost 8 bases and 7 bases respectively, with 11 bases between them. The CDR3 region has the DNA TGTGCCAGCGAAGGACTGGACGGGGAGCTGTTTTTT. Encoded protein: CASEGLDGELFF.

The rearrangement uses TRBV21-1 and TRBJ2-7; the table's D gene call, TRBD1, was not cross checked with the DNA. TRBV21-1 is labeled a pseudogene. The length of the CDR3 is 14 residues. The chain's CDR3 is CASITTESSYEQYV. CDR3 coding DNA: TGTGCCAGCATTACAACAGAGAGCTCCTACGAGCAGTACGTC.

This clone was observed a handful of times. The chain combines TRBV15 with TRBJ2-1, with TRBD2 as a possible D gene (7 bases). This CDR3 is 16 amino acids long. Trimming stripped 4 bases from V and 4 bases from J, with 17 bases between. Germline loops: CDR1 LNHNV, CDR2 YYDKDF (reference sequence). The CDR3 nucleotides are TGTGCCACCAGCATTAGCGGAGGGGGGGCGTACAATGAGCAGTTCTTC. Protein product: CATSISGGGAYNEQFF. Supplemented by reference TRBV15 and TRBJ2-1, the full variable domain reads DAMVIQNPRYQVTQFGKPVTLSCSQTLNHNVMYWYQQKSSQAPKLLFHYYDKDFNNEADTPDNFQSRRPNTSFCFLDIRSPGLGDTAMYLCATSISGGGAYNEQFFGPGTRLTVL.

The chain couples TRBV5-1 to TRBJ2-1, with D uncertain. CDR1 is SGHRS, CDR2 YFSETQ, per germline. The ends were cut back, 5 bases at V and 7 bases at J, with 13 bases in the middle. CDR3 length equals 13 residues. CDR3 sequence: CASRHPLENEQFF. The CDR3 DNA is TGCGCCAGCAGGCACCCCCTAGAGAATGAGCAGTTCTTC.

V and J are TRBV19 and TRBJ1-1; possible D gene TRBD1, 5 bases. CDR1 and CDR2 from the germline V gene are LNHDA and SQIVND (reference sequence). This CDR3 is built from 12 residues. Trimming removed 6 bases from V and 5 bases from J, with 10 bases in between. The CDR3 loop is CASRGTLTEAFF. The CDR3 region has the DNA TGTGCCAGTAGGGGGACTCTTACTGAAGCTTTCTTT.

The rearrangement links TRBV5-5 to TRBJ2-7; D is undetermined. CDR3 length: 14 residues. Germline lookup yields CDR1 SGHKS and CDR2 YYEKEE (reference sequence). Trimming stripped 4 bases from V and 3 bases from J, with 14 bases between. CDR3 loop: CASSPLRSDYEQYV. CDR3 coding DNA: TGTGCCAGCAGCCCCCTGCGGTCAGACTACGAGCAGTACGTC.

The chain couples TRBV28 to TRBJ1-1; TRBD1 agrees at 8 bases. CDR3 size: 15 residues. The V gene end was trimmed by 6 bases and the J gene end by 1 base; junction bases not matched to a gene: 7. Germline loops: CDR1 MDHEN, CDR2 SYDVKM. The CDR3 bases are TGTGCCAGCAGCACCCCCGGGACAGGGAACACTGAAGCTTTCTTT. Its protein is CASSTPGTGNTEAFF.

This chain uses TRBV9 with TRBJ1-1, with D unresolved. Trimming removed 0 bases at V and 1 base at J, with 7 bases between. This CDR3 is built from 14 residues. Per the germline V gene, CDR1 is SGDLS and CDR2 is YYNGEE. CDR3 amino acids: CASSVVGGNTEAFF. CDR3 DNA sequence: TGTGCCAGCAGCGTAGTTGGAGGGAACACTGAAGCTTTCTTT.

The rearrangement links TRBV28 to TRBJ1-1; the D is unclear. Trimming took off 2 bases at V and 6 bases at J, with 13 bases between the two ends. The CDR3 extends over 14 amino acids. Germline CDR1 and CDR2: MDHEN and SYDVKM. CDR3: CASSLPPPFAEAFF. Here the CDR3 DNA reads TGTGCCAGCAGTTTACCCCCCCCTTTCGCTGAAGCTTTCTTT.

The V gene is TRBV21-1, the J gene TRBJ1-5; the tabulated D call, TRBD1, remains unverified against the DNA. TRBV21-1 corresponds to a pseudogene. This CDR3 spans 14 amino acids. The chain's CDR3 is CARGRTAISQPQHF. CDR3 in DNA: TGTGCCAGGGGAAGGACAGCCATATCTCAGCCCCAGCATTTT.

The chain carries TRBV19 and TRBJ1-3, with D possibly TRBD1 on 5 matching bases. V was cut by 10 bases and J by 1 base, with 14 bases left in between. CDR1 and CDR2 (germline): LNHDA, SQIVND (reference sequence). CDR3 length: 14 residues. The CDR3 DNA reads TGTGCCACTTCACGTGGGGGGTCTGGAAACACCATATATTTT. It translates to CATSRGGSGNTIYF.

A single count supports this clone. V and J are TRBV19 and TRBJ2-1; 9 bases are shared with TRBD1. The CDR3 consists of 12 residues. In germline, CDR1 is LNHDA, CDR2 SQIVND (reference sequence). Unmatched junction bases numbered 1, after V lost 6 bases and J lost 7 bases. The CDR3 region has the DNA TGTGCCAGTAGGACAGGGGGAAATGAGCAGTTCTTC. This codes for CASRTGGNEQFF.

V and J are TRBV27 and TRBJ2-1, with TRBD1 as a possible D gene (5 bases). V was clipped by 2 bases and J by 7 bases, with 9 bases between them. In germline, CDR1 is MNHEY, CDR2 SMNVEV (reference sequence). CDR3 length equals 13 residues. CDR3 in amino acids: CASSLQGPNEQFF. Written as DNA, the CDR3 is TGTGCCAGCAGTTTACAGGGTCCAAATGAGCAGTTCTTC.

This rearrangement joins TRBV9 to TRBJ2-3, with TRBD2 matching 10 bases. The CDR3 is 17 amino acids. V was pared by 0 bases and J by 3 bases, with 7 bases of the junction left unmatched. Germline CDR1 is SGDLS and CDR2 is YYNGEE. CDR3 in DNA: TGTGCCAGCAGCGTAGAGGCTAGCGGGGGAGGGACAGATACGCAGTATTTT. This gives the protein CASSVEASGGGTDTQYF.

The chain combines TRBV30 with TRBJ2-1; D gene unclear. From germline, CDR1 is GTSNPN and CDR2 SVGIG (reference sequence). With 3 bases removed from V and 4 bases from J, the gap between germline ends came to 16 bases. The CDR3 covers 15 residues. CDR3 sequence: CAWSKPQDIYNEQFF. Here the CDR3 DNA reads TGTGCCTGGAGCAAGCCCCAGGATATATACAATGAGCAGTTCTTC.

The chain has TRBV9 and TRBJ2-5; TRBD2 might be the D (6 bases). The J call may not be correct, given that the DNA end is closer to TRBJ2-7. Germline V gene lookup returns CDR1 SGDLS and CDR2 YYNGEE. The CDR3 spans 14 residues. The CDR3: CASSVGGGPYEQYF. The CDR3 nucleotides are TGTGCCAGCAGCGTAGGGGGAGGCCCCTACGAGCAGTACTTC.

This CDR3 reads CASSTGTEEQYV. DNA for the CDR3: TGTGCCAGCAGCACCGGGACAGAAGAGCAGTACGTC. The chain carries TRBV13 and TRBJ2-7, with 7 bases matching TRBD1. CDR3 size: 12 residues. The V gene's germline CDR1 is PRHDT and CDR2 FYEKMQ (reference sequence). V was clipped by 5 bases and J by 7 bases; unmatched bases: 5.

This sequence joins TRBV28 and TRBJ2-2; the D gene is possibly TRBD1 (5 bases). CDR1 is MDHEN, CDR2 SYDVKM, per germline. V lost 4 bases and J 5 bases, leaving 17 bases between the germline ends. This CDR3 is 16 amino acids long. Here the CDR3 reads CASSSDIRSLTGELFF. The CDR3 nucleotides are TGTGCCAGCAGTTCGGACATCCGCTCTCTGACCGGGGAGCTGTTTTTT.

The chain recombines TRBV7-8 with TRBJ1-6; D remains ambiguous. Looked up from germline, CDR1 is SGHVS and CDR2 is FQNEAQ. This CDR3 has 17 residues. V was clipped by 5 bases and J by 0 bases, with 14 bases between them. The CDR3 DNA sequence: TGTGCCAGCAGCCCCGCCCGGGGAAGCTCCTATAATTCACCCCTCCACTTT. Translating gives CASSPARGSSYNSPLHF.

V gene TRBV13 combines with J gene TRBJ1-1; 8 bases agree with TRBD1. The germline V gene encodes CDR1 PRHDT and CDR2 FYEKMQ (reference sequence). The CDR3 sequence is 16 residues long. Trimming cost V 6 bases and J 4 bases; bases outside gene matches: 13. CDR3 amino acids: CASSYLPTGVGTEAFF. Written as DNA, the CDR3 is TGTGCCAGCAGTTACCTTCCGACAGGGGTGGGCACTGAAGCTTTCTTT. Complete variable domain (other parts from reference TRBV13 and TRBJ1-1): AAGVIQSPRHLIKEKRETATLKCYPIPRHDTVYWYQQGPGQDPQFLISFYEKMQSDKGSIPDRFSAQQFSDYHSELNMSSLELGDSALYFCASSYLPTGVGTEAFFGQGTRLTVV.

The chain joins TRBV21-1 to TRBJ2-7; the D call TRBD1 from the table was never checked on the DNA. TRBV21-1 is a documented pseudogene. The CDR3 extends over 13 amino acids. This chain's CDR3 is CASSKAQFHEQYV. For the CDR3, the DNA is TGTGCCAGCAGCAAAGCACAGTTCCACGAGCAGTACGTC.

The gene calls are TRBV27 and TRBJ1-2; tentatively, D is TRBD1 (6 bases). CDR3 length: 17 residues. V lost 8 bases, J lost 2 bases, and 24 bases lay in between. Germline V gene data show CDR1 as MNHEY and CDR2 as SMNVEV (reference sequence). CDR3 nucleotide sequence: TGTGCCAGCCGGCCTGTCGGCTCCGAGGACAGCAACTATGGCTACACCTTC. Its translation is CASRPVGSEDSNYGYTF.

The V and J genes are TRBV7-3 and TRBJ2-1, with 8 bases lining up with TRBD2. CDR3 length: 15 amino acids. CDR1 SGHTA and CDR2 FQGTGA come from the germline V gene. After removal of 1 base from V and 8 bases from J, the junction contained 7 bases not matched to a gene. The CDR3, as DNA: TGTGCCAGCAGCTTAAGTGGGACTAGTAGGTATGAGCAGTTCTTC. Its translation is CASSLSGTSRYEQFF.

The CDR3 DNA follows: TGTGCCAGCAGCTGGAGCGGGGGGGGCTCAGAGCAGTTCTTC. The encoded protein is CASSWSGGGSEQFF. The rearrangement joins TRBV7-9 to TRBJ2-1; 10 bases fit TRBD2. Germline CDR1 reads SEHNR; CDR2 reads FQNEAQ (reference sequence). This CDR3 comprises 14 residues. V lost 4 bases and J lost 10; bases outside the gene matches: 7.

CDR3: CASSQGTGYNYGYTF. In DNA, the CDR3 is TGTGCCAGCAGCCAAGGGACAGGGTATAACTATGGCTACACCTTC. This chain joins TRBV4-2 and TRBJ1-2; 8 bases agree with TRBD1. The CDR3 runs 15 residues. J lost 1 base, V lost 1 base, and 2 bases had no gene match. CDR1 is LGHNA, CDR2 YNFKEQ, per germline.